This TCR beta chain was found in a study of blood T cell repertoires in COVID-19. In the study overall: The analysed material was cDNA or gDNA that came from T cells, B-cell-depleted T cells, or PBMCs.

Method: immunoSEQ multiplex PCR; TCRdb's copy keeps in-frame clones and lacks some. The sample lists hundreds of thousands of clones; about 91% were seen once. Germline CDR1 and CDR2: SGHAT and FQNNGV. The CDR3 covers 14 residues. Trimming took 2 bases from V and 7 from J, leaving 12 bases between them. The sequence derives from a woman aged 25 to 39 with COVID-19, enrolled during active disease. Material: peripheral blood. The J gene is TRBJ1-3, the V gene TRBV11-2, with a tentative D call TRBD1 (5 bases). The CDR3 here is CASSLSDGGNTIYF. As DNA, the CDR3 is TGTGCCAGCAGCTTAAGTGACGGGGGGAACACCATATATTTT.